A single sample is the source of the 11 T cell receptor beta chains below, sequenced in a study of a mutant IDH1 vaccine in newly diagnosed glioma. The time point here: baseline, week 1 (first vaccination visit). Sample treatment: pre-vaccination baseline after standard-of-care therapy. Measured with immunoSEQ multiplex PCR; TCRdb has only the in-frame clones, and not every one. Among roughly 41,000 clones listed, roughly 80% were seen once. The sequencing used PBMCs, collected from a glioma patient treated with radiotherapy, temozolomide or both. The receptor set was obtained from a man aged 35 to 55 with glioma. Some clones in this sample may be carry-over from other donors' samples.

This chain connects TRBV9 to TRBJ2-6; D is perhaps TRBD2 (5 bases). CDR3 length: 17 amino acids. V lost 0 bases to trimming and J lost 5 bases, with 15 bases between them. Looked up from germline, CDR1 is SGDLS and CDR2 is YYNGEE. The CDR3 DNA reads TGTGCCAGCAGCGTAGAGGAGGTTCCAATGCGGGCCAACGTCCTGACTTTC. Its protein is CASSVEEVPMRANVLTF.

This chain connects TRBV6-4 to TRBJ2-5; D call uncertain. The V gene's germline CDR1 is MRHNA and CDR2 SNTAGT. Trimming cost V 3 bases and J 7 bases, with 6 bases left between them. The CDR3 is made up of 11 amino acids. CDR3 sequence: CASSEGRTQYF. The CDR3 nucleotides read TGTGCCAGCAGTGAGGGTAGGACCCAGTACTTC.

The chain recombines TRBV5-4 with TRBJ1-3; D is ambiguous. Germline CDR1 is SGHNT and CDR2 is YYREEE (reference sequence). The ends were cut back, 3 bases at V and 0 bases at J, with 13 bases in the middle. CDR3 size: 16 residues. CDR3 amino acids: CASSSITTGSGNTIYF. CDR3 DNA: TGTGCCAGCAGCTCCATCACAACGGGCTCTGGAAACACCATATATTTT. Together with reference TRBV5-4 and TRBJ1-3, the CDR3 gives the full variable domain: ETGVTQSPTHLIKTRGQQVTLRCSSQSGHNTVSWYQQALGQGPQFIFQYYREEENGRGNFPPRFSGLQFPNYSSELNVNALELDDSALYLCASSSITTGSGNTIYFGEGSWLTVV.

The chain joins TRBV6-6 to TRBJ1-1, with D tentatively TRBD1 (5 bases). Per germline, CDR1 MNHNY and CDR2 SVGAGI (reference sequence). CDR3 length: 13 residues. V lost 3 bases and J 5 bases, leaving 10 bases between the germline ends. The CDR3 region is CASSYRGETEAFF. CDR3 DNA: TGTGCCAGCAGTTATCGGGGGGAGACTGAAGCTTTCTTT.

The rearrangement joins TRBV9 to TRBJ2-7, with 11 nucleotides matching TRBD1. Germline V lookup: CDR1 SGDLS, CDR2 YYNGEE. The CDR3 spans 16 residues. Trimming at V came to 0 bases and at J to 4 bases, leaving 6 bases not matched to a gene. CDR3 nucleotide sequence: TGTGCCAGCAGCGTAGCCCCGGGACAGGGGGAATACGAGCAGTACTTC. As protein: CASSVAPGQGEYEQYF.

In this sample, this clone turned up a few times. The chain has TRBV6-1 and TRBJ2-7; 7 bases map to TRBD1. The CDR3 has 13 amino acids. Germline assignment: CDR1 MNHNS and CDR2 SASEGT. Trimming took 6 bases from V and 6 from J; bases not matched to a gene: 8. CDR3 in DNA: TGTGCCAGCAGCCGAACAGGGGACGGCGAGCAGTACTTC. This encodes CASSRTGDGEQYF.

The chain recombines TRBV25-1 with TRBJ1-1; 11 nucleotides line up with TRBD1. J was trimmed by 1 base and V by 9 bases; bases with no gene match: 7. Per germline, CDR1 MGHDK and CDR2 SYGVNS. The CDR3 loop spans 15 amino acids. In nucleotides, the CDR3 is TGTGCCAGGACTCCGGACAGGGGGCAGAACACTGAAGCTTTCTTT. Protein: CARTPDRGQNTEAFF.

This chain uses TRBV4-3 with TRBJ1-1, with 9 bases aligning to TRBD1. V dropped 3 bases and J dropped 2; count of bases not matched to a gene: 7. CDR1 is LGHNA and CDR2 is YSLEER in the germline V gene. The CDR3 is 16 amino acids. CDR3 in DNA: TGCGCCAGCAGCCAGGACTCCACAGGGGGCAACACTGAAGCTTTCTTT. Translation gives CASSQDSTGGNTEAFF.

This clone was counted a single time. The V gene is TRBV29-1, the J gene TRBJ2-2; TRBD1 is a possible D gene (6 bases). Trimming stripped 5 bases from V and 4 bases from J, with 14 bases between. The CDR3 has 14 amino acids. Germline V gene lookup returns CDR1 SQVTM and CDR2 ANQGSEA. The CDR3 sequence: CSVYTGTSTGELFF. In nucleotides, the CDR3 is TGCAGCGTTTACACCGGGACATCCACCGGGGAGCTGTTTTTT.

This clone appeared a few times. The chain has TRBV6-5 and TRBJ1-1, with a tentative D call TRBD1 (5 bases). Trimming shortened V by 7 bases and J by 3 bases, and 18 bases separated the two germline ends. The length of the CDR3 is 15 residues. The V gene's germline CDR1 is MNHEY and CDR2 SVGAGI. The CDR3 DNA follows: TGTGCCAGCACCCTCCACAGGAGAAGGGACACTGAAGCTTTCTTT. It encodes CASTLHRRRDTEAFF.

This chain joins TRBV2 and TRBJ1-2; 10 nucleotides agree with TRBD1. The germline CDR1 and CDR2 sequences are SNHLY and FYNNEI. The V gene end was trimmed by 8 bases and the J gene end by 0 bases; junction bases not matched to a gene: 9. This CDR3 region has 16 residues. The chain's CDR3 is CASGRQGADPNYGYTF. CDR3 in DNA: TGTGCCAGCGGACGACAGGGGGCGGACCCTAACTATGGCTACACCTTC.